The 17 T cell receptor beta chains in this list originate from one sample, sequenced in a study of Graves' ophthalmopathy and Graves' hyperthyroidism. The study amplified TCR beta CDR3 regions using RNA transcripts. The first-round RT-PCR employed HTBI primers together with the Qiagen OneStep RT-PCR kit. A multiplex PCR was then performed as the second round. TCRdb used MiXCR to reprocess the multiplex PCR reads, holding one entry per CDR3 protein. The data show hundreds of thousands of distinct CDR3 sequences, 35% to 50% seen once. Sequencing was performed on peripheral blood. The receptors originated from an adult man with Graves' ophthalmopathy.

The chain carries TRBV10-3 and TRBJ2-7, with 9 bases aligning to TRBD1. The CDR3 is made up of 16 amino acids. V shed 4 bases and J 2 bases; nucleotides not matched to a gene: 9. CDR1 and CDR2 from the germline V gene are ENHRY and SYGVKD. For the CDR3, the DNA is TGTGCCATCAGTGCTATGCCGGGACAGGGAACCTACGAGCAGTACTTC. Translating it yields CAISAMPGQGTYEQYF.

With regard to this clonotype: This clone may be a read error of a much larger clone one base away. The rearrangement joins TRBV11-2 to TRBJ2-7; possible D gene TRBD1, 6 bases. The CDR3 totals 15 residues. Germline CDR1 SGHAT, CDR2 FQNNGV. CDR3 residues: CAGSLNPGNRDEQYF. CDR3 DNA: TGTGCCGGCAGCTTAAACCCAGGGAACAGGGACGAGCAGTACTTC.

This clonotype was observed a few times. The chain uses TRBV10-3 and TRBJ2-6; D is undetermined. V dropped 10 bases and J dropped 0 bases, with 16 bases sitting between them. The germline gives CDR1 ENHRY, CDR2 SYGVKD. CDR3 length equals 16 residues. This CDR3 is CASTKAGPSGANVLTF. CDR3 coding DNA: TGTGCCAGCACGAAAGCAGGCCCCTCTGGGGCCAACGTCCTGACTTTC.

The chain employs TRBV5-5 and TRBJ2-5; the D gene is possibly TRBD1 (7 bases). This CDR3 region has 15 residues. V gave up 0 bases and J gave up 2 bases, with 11 bases separating them. Germline values: CDR1 SGHKS, CDR2 YYEKEE (reference sequence). Written as DNA, the CDR3 is TGTGCCAGCAGCTTGGGACAGGGAGGACAAGAGACCCAGTACTTC. This encodes CASSLGQGGQETQYF.

This clonotype was seen a handful of times. The V call is TRBV20-1, the J call TRBJ2-7, with D perhaps matching TRBD2 (5 bases). This CDR3 region has 11 residues. The germline V and J ends were trimmed by 3 bases and 6 bases, with 9 bases remaining between them. Germline V lookup: CDR1 DFQATT, CDR2 SNEGSKA (reference sequence). The CDR3 loop is CSASTGIEQYF. CDR3 sequence (DNA): TGCAGTGCTAGTACGGGGATCGAGCAGTACTTC.

The chain combines TRBV11-1 with TRBJ2-7, with D possibly TRBD1 on 6 matching bases. The germline gives CDR1 SGHAT, CDR2 FQDESV (reference sequence). CDR3 length equals 14 residues. The germline V and J ends were trimmed by 8 bases and 3 bases, with 17 bases remaining between them. The CDR3 protein is CASSPSRTDYEQYF. CDR3 DNA: TGTGCCAGCTCACCATCCCGGACAGACTACGAGCAGTACTTC.

The V call is TRBV20-1, the J call TRBJ2-2, with D unclear. Trimming removed 6 bases from V and 7 bases from J, with 15 bases in between. Germline V gene data show CDR1 as DFQATT and CDR2 as SNEGSKA (reference sequence). The CDR3 totals 13 residues. CDR3 sequence: CSAKQPYGGELFF. The CDR3 bases are TGCAGTGCAAAACAACCCTACGGCGGGGAGCTGTTTTTT.

There are a few counts of this clonotype. The CDR3 loop reads CASTPVLGSYGYTF. DNA of the CDR3: TGTGCCAGCACCCCGGTCCTTGGAAGCTATGGCTACACCTTC. The chain is built from TRBV6-6 and TRBJ1-2; D gene uncertain. Germline V gives CDR1 MNHNY, CDR2 SVGAGI (reference sequence). This CDR3 has 14 amino acids. The ends were cut back, 7 bases at V and 4 bases at J, with 16 bases in the middle.

V and J are TRBV9 and TRBJ1-1; 9 bases fit TRBD1. V lost 5 bases, J lost 7 bases, and 9 bases stayed unmatched. CDR3 length: 14 residues. Per the germline V gene, CDR1 is SGDLS and CDR2 is YYNGEE. The CDR3 region is CASRKWTGVGEAFF. The CDR3 nucleotides read TGTGCCAGCAGAAAGTGGACAGGGGTTGGTGAAGCTTTCTTT.

The rearrangement uses TRBV2 and TRBJ2-5; D ambiguous. Trimming left V 6 bases short and J 4 bases short, with 12 bases between. Germline-derived CDR1 and CDR2 are SNHLY and FYNNEI. CDR3 length: 13 residues. CDR3: CASSIRPAETQYF. The CDR3 DNA reads TGTGCCAGCAGCATTAGACCCGCAGAGACCCAGTACTTC.

The V call is TRBV19, the J call TRBJ2-7; D is perhaps TRBD1 (6 bases). CDR1 and CDR2 from the germline V gene are LNHDA and SQIVND (reference sequence). The ends were cut back, 9 bases at V and 6 bases at J, with 15 bases in the middle. The CDR3 runs to 12 residues. CDR3 amino acids: CARAKGGSEQYF. The DNA for the CDR3 is TGTGCCAGGGCTAAAGGGGGTTCCGAGCAGTACTTC. Full variable domain (rest looked up from reference TRBV19 and TRBJ2-7): DGGITQSPKYLFRKEGQNVTLSCEQNLNHDAMYWYRQDPGQGLRLIYYSQIVNDFQKGDIAEGYSVSREKKESFPLTVTSAQKNPTAFYLCARAKGGSEQYFGPGTRLTVT.

The table lists this clonotype with many counts. CDR3 sequence reads: CASSLGRASYEQYF. The CDR3 DNA reads TGTGCCAGCAGCTTAGGCAGGGCGTCCTACGAGCAGTACTTC. V usage is TRBV7-2 and J usage is TRBJ2-7, with D possibly matching TRBD1 (5 bases). The CDR3 runs to 14 residues. CDR1 and CDR2 (germline): SGHTA, FQGNSA. Trimming took 1 base from V and 1 from J, leaving 8 bases between them.

The chain carries TRBV29-1 and TRBJ2-5, with D perhaps given as TRBD1 or TRBD2 (5 bases each). The V end was cut by 4 bases, the J end by 5 bases, with 11 bases between. This CDR3 spans 12 amino acids. CDR1 is SQVTM, CDR2 ANQGSEA, per germline. Here the CDR3 DNA reads TGCAGCGTTGCCAGCGAGGGGGAGACCCAGTACTTC. Protein product: CSVASEGETQYF.

The J gene is TRBJ1-6, the V gene TRBV10-3; 10 bases align to TRBD1. This CDR3 is built from 15 residues. V trimming: 6 bases; J trimming: 9 bases; junction bases outside the gene matches: 8. The germline V gene encodes CDR1 ENHRY and CDR2 SYGVKD. DNA of the CDR3: TGTGCCATCAGAGATACCGGGACAGGGGTTTCACCCCTCCACTTT. Translation gives CAIRDTGTGVSPLHF.

The chain combines TRBV20-1 with TRBJ1-5; D is perhaps TRBD1 (6 bases). CDR3 length: 15 amino acids. V was clipped by 2 bases and J by 0 bases, with 11 bases between them. Germline CDR1 is DFQATT and CDR2 is SNEGSKA (reference sequence). As DNA, the CDR3 is TGCAGTGCTAGATGGGGACACGGTAGCAATCAGCCCCAGCATTTT. As protein: CSARWGHGSNQPQHF.

In regard to this clonotype: One end of the junction does not line up with germline, which may come from a read error. The rearrangement links TRBV20-1 to TRBJ1-5; D is unresolved. In germline, CDR1 is DFQATT, CDR2 SNEGSKA (reference sequence). The CDR3 has 14 residues. Here the CDR3 reads CSARDRVSKQPQHF. The CDR3 DNA reads as TGCAGTGCTAGAGATCGGGTTAGCAAGCAGCCCCAGCATTTT.

With respect to this clonotype: A clone one base away is much larger, so this may be a read error. The rearrangement uses TRBV5-4 and TRBJ2-5, with TRBD2 matching over 7 bases. Germline CDR1 and CDR2: SGHNT and YYREEE (reference sequence). The CDR3 loop spans 14 amino acids. V lost 6 bases, J lost 5 bases, and 10 bases stayed unmatched. CDR3 residues: CASNRTGGGETQYF. The CDR3 DNA sequence: TGTGCCAGCAACCGAACCGGGGGAGGGGAGACCCAGTACTTC.